A selection of T cell receptor beta chains follows, all from one sample in a study of blood T cell repertoires in COVID-19. The table came from immunoSEQ multiplex PCR; TCRdb's copy has only in-frame clones and leaves some out. The sample holds roughly 80,000 clones, approximately 87% seen once. The specimen was peripheral blood. The source of these receptors is an older woman with acute or convalescent COVID-19. The conserved cysteine and the conserved F or W are not part of the CDR3 here. A D gene is named only where the DNA matches it firmly.

j_call d_call v_call cdr3_aa
TRBJ2-1 TRBD1 TRBV25-1 ASSRQGANEQF
TRBJ1-2 - TRBV18 ASSPRGQPSYYGYT
TRBJ1-2 - TRBV10-3 AISPGQENYGYT
TRBJ1-2 - TRBV9 ASSVGGRNYGYT
TRBJ1-5 - TRBV6-5 ASSSLQGQSNQPQH
TRBJ2-1 - TRBV28 ASSKFQRGIVEF
TRBJ2-5 TRBD1 TRBV11-2 ASSFRGQTQY
TRBJ2-5 TRBD1 TRBV7-7 ASSTRPGQGVQETQY
TRBJ1-5 TRBD1 TRBV6-2/TRBV6-3 ASSYLPGTGDNQPQH
TRBJ2-3 TRBD2 TRBV4-1 ASSQEKRGGSVPGTDTQY
TRBJ2-2 - TRBV24-1 ATSGWTVNTGELF
TRBJ1-5 - TRBV6-1 ASSEAPGGIGQPQH
TRBJ2-5 TRBD1 TRBV27 ASSLTPSRQGTGERATQY
TRBJ1-5 - TRBV28 ASRRGGERVSNQPQH
TRBJ2-5 - TRBV27 ASSFRWEETQY
TRBJ2-1 TRBD2 TRBV7-2 ASSLTGLAVYNEQF
TRBJ2-5 TRBD1 TRBV3-1/TRBV3-2 ASRTGEWETQY
TRBJ2-2 - TRBV5-4 ASSRELAGELF
TRBJ1-3 - TRBV6-5 ASRGPLSGNTIY
TRBJ2-5 TRBD2 TRBV14 ASSQDTGSGRVREETQY
TRBJ2-5 TRBD2 TRBV14 ASSQGLTSGRGETQY
TRBJ2-2 - TRBV19 ATNQLDTGELF
TRBJ2-5 TRBD2 TRBV5-1 ASSWTSGSRETQY
TRBJ2-1 - TRBV24-1 ATSEPQQAHNEQF
TRBJ1-4 - TRBV7-2 ASSAPQGYEKLF
TRBJ2-3 TRBD2 TRBV6-2/TRBV6-3 ASSPSGSTDTQY
TRBJ1-1 - TRBV7-7 ASSARAGTRGTEAF
TRBJ1-2 - TRBV10-3 AVSSGTSSYGYT
TRBJ2-1 - TRBV13 ASSPTQADSYNEQF
TRBJ1-5 - TRBV3-1/TRBV3-2 ASSQAFEGNQPQH
TRBJ1-6 - TRBV4-3 ASSQDRIARGSPLH
TRBJ1-3 TRBD1 TRBV6-1 ASSGGQGAIGNTIY
TRBJ2-2 TRBD2 TRBV7-8 ASSDTSVANTGELF